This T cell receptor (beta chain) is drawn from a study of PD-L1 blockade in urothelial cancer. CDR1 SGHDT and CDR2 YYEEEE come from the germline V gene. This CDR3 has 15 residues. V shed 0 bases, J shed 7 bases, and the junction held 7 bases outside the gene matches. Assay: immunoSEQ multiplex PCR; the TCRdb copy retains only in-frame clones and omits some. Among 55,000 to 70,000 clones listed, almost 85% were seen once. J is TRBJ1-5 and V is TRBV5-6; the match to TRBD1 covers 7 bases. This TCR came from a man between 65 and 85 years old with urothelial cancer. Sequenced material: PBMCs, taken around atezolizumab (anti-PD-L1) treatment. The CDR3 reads CASSLEGAWGQPQHF. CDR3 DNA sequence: TGTGCCAGCAGCTTGGAGGGGGCCTGGGGACAGCCCCAGCATTTT.